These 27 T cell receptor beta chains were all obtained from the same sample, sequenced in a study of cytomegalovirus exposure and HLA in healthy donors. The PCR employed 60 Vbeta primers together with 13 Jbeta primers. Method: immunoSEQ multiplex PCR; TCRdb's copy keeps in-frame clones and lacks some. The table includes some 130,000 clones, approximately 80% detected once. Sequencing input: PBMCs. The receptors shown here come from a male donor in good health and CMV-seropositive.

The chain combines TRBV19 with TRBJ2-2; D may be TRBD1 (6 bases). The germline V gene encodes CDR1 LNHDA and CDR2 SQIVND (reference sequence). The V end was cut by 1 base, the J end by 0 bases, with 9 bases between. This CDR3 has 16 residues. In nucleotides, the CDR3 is TGTGCCAGTAGTATAGGCCAGGGGTCGAACACCGGGGAGCTGTTTTTT. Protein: CASSIGQGSNTGELFF.

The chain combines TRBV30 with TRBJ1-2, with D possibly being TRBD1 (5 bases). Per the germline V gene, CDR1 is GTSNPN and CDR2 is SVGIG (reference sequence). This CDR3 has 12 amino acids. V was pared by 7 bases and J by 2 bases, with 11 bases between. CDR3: CAFTGGNYGYTF. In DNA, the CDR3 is TGTGCCTTCACGGGGGGGAACTATGGCTACACCTTC.

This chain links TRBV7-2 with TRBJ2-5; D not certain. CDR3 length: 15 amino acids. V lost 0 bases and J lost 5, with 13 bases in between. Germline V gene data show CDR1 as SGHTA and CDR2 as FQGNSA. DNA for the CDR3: TGTGCCAGCAGCTTAGCGTGGAATAGCTTGGAGACCCAGTACTTC. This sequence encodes CASSLAWNSLETQYF.

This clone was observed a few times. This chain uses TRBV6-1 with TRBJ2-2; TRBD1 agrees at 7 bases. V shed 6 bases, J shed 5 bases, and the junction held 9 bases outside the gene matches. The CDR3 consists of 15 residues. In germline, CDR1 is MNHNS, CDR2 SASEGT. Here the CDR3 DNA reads TGTGCCAGCAGCTACACAGGGGTGGTAACCGGGGAGCTGTTTTTT. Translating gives CASSYTGVVTGELFF.

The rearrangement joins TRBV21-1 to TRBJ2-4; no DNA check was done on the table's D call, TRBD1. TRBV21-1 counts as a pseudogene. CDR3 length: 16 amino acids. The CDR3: CASSTRQSTTGNIQYF. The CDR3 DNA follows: TGTGCCAGCAGCACCCGACAGTCCACGACCGGAAACATTCAGTACTTC.

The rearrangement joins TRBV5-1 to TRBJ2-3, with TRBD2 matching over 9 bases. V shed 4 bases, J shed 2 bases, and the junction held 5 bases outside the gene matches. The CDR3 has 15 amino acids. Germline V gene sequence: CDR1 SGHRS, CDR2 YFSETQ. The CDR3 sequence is CASSVGTSPTDTQYF. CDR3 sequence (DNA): TGCGCCAGCAGCGTCGGGACTAGCCCCACAGATACGCAGTATTTT. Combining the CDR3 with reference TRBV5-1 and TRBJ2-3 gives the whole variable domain KAGVTQTPRYLIKTRGQQVTLSCSPISGHRSVSWYQQTPGQGLQFLFEYFSETQRNKGNFPGRFSGRQFSNSRSEMNVSTLELGDSALYLCASSVGTSPTDTQYFGPGTRLTVL.

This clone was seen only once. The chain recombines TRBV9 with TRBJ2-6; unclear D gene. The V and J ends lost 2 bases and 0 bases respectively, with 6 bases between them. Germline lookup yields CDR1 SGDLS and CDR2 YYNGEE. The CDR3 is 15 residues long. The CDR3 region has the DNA TGTGCCAGCAGCGTTAGAAGCTCTGGGGCCAACGTCCTGACTTTC. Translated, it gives CASSVRSSGANVLTF.

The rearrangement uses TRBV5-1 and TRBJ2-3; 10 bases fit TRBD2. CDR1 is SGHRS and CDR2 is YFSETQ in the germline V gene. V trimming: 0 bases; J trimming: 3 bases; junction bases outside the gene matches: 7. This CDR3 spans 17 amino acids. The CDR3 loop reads CASSLGSSGSRTDTQYF. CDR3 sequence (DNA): TGCGCCAGCAGCTTGGGTTCTAGCGGGAGTAGGACAGATACGCAGTATTTT.

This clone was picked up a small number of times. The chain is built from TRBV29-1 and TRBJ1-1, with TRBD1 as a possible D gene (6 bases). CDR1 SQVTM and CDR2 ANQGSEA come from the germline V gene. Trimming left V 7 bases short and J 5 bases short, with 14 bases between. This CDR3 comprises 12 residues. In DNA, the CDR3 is TGCAGCGCGAACAGGGTTGGGACTGAAGCTTTCTTT. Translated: CSANRVGTEAFF.

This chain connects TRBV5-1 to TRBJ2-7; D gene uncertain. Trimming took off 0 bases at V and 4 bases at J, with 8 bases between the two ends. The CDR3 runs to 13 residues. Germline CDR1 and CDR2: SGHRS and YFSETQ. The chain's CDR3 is CASSLGGDYEQYF. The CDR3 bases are TGCGCCAGCAGCTTGGGAGGTGATTACGAGCAGTACTTC. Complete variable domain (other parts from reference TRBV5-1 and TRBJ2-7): KAGVTQTPRYLIKTRGQQVTLSCSPISGHRSVSWYQQTPGQGLQFLFEYFSETQRNKGNFPGRFSGRQFSNSRSEMNVSTLELGDSALYLCASSLGGDYEQYFGPGTRLTVT.

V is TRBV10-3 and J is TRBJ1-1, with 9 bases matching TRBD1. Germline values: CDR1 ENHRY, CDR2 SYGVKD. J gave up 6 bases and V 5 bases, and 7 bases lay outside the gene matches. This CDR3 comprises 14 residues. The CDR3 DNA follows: TGTGCCATCAGTCGGGACAGGGATGTGCCTGAAGCTTTCTTT. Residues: CAISRDRDVPEAFF.

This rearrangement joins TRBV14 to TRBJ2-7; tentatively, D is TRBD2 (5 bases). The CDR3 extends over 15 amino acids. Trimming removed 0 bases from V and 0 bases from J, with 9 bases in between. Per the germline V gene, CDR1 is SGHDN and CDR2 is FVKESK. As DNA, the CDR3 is TGTGCCAGCAGCCAAGATTTACGGGACTCCTACGAGCAGTACTTC. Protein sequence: CASSQDLRDSYEQYF.

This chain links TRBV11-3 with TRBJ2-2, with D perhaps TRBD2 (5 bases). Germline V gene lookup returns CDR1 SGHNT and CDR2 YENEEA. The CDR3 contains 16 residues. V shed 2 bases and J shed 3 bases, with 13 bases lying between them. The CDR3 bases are TGTGCCAGCAGCTTACCCGAGGGAGAGTACACCGGGGAGCTGTTTTTT. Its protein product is CASSLPEGEYTGELFF.

The CDR3 sequence is CASSRLQGVLDYGYTF. The CDR3 region has the DNA TGTGCCAGCAGCCGCCTGCAGGGGGTCTTGGACTATGGCTACACCTTC. This chain links TRBV7-9 with TRBJ1-2, with TRBD1 identical over 7 bases. J lost 3 bases, V lost 5 bases, and 12 bases had no gene match. The CDR3 sequence is 16 residues long. Germline V lookup: CDR1 SEHNR, CDR2 FQNEAQ (reference sequence).

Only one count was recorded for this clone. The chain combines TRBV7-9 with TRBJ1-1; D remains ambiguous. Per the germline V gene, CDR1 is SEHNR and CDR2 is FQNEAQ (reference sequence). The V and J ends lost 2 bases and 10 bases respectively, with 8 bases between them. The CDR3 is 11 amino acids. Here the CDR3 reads CASSLSGTAFF. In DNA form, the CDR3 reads TGTGCCAGCAGCTTATCCGGTACAGCTTTCTTT.

The CDR3: CASSRTGGEEQYF. In DNA, the CDR3 is TGTGCCAGCAGCCGGACAGGGGGCGAAGAGCAGTACTTC. This chain links TRBV5-4 with TRBJ2-7, with 11 bases that match TRBD1. Germline-derived CDR1 and CDR2 are SGHNT and YYREEE (reference sequence). This CDR3 contains 13 residues. The V and J ends lost 4 bases and 7 bases, in that order; junction bases with no gene match: 4. The variable domain in full, with the rest retrieved from reference TRBV5-4 and TRBJ2-7, is ETGVTQSPTHLIKTRGQQVTLRCSSQSGHNTVSWYQQALGQGPQFIFQYYREEENGRGNFPPRFSGLQFPNYSSELNVNALELDDSALYLCASSRTGGEEQYFGPGTRLTVT.

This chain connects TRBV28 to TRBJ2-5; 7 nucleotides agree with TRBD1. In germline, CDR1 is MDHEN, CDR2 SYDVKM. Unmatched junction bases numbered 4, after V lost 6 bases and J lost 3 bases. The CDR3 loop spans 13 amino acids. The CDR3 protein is CASRRQGEETQYF. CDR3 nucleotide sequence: TGTGCCAGCAGACGACAGGGCGAAGAGACCCAGTACTTC. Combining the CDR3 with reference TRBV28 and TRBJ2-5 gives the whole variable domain DVKVTQSSRYLVKRTGEKVFLECVQDMDHENMFWYRQDPGLGLRLIYFSYDVKMKEKGDIPEGYSVSREKKERFSLILESASTNQTSMYLCASRRQGEETQYFGPGTRLLVL.

CDR3: CASNSAGVYYGYTF. In nucleotides, the CDR3 is TGTGCCAGTAATTCCGCGGGGGTTTACTATGGCTACACCTTC. The rearrangement links TRBV19 to TRBJ1-2, with D possibly being TRBD1 (5 bases). CDR3 length: 14 amino acids. In germline, CDR1 is LNHDA, CDR2 SQIVND (reference sequence). The V gene lost 7 bases and the J gene lost 3 bases, with 15 bases spanning the gap.

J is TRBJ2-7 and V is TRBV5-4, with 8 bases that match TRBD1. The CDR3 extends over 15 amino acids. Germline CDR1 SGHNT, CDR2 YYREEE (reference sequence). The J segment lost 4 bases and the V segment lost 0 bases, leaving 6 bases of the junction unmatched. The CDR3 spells CASSLDPRGLYEQYF. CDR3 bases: TGTGCCAGCAGCTTGGACCCCAGGGGGCTTTACGAGCAGTACTTC.

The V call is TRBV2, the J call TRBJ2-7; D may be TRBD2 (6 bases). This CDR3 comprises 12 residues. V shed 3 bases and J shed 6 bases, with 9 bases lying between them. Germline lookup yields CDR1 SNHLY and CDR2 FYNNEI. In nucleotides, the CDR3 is TGTGCCAGCAGTGACCGGGGGAGCGAGCAGTACTTC. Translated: CASSDRGSEQYF.

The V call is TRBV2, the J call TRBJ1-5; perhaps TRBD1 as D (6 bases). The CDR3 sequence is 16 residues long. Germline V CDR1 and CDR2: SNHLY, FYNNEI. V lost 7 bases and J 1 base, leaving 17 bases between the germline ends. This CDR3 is CASTAGGRMSNQPQHF. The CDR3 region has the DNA TGTGCCAGCACCGCCGGGGGGCGCATGAGCAATCAGCCCCAGCATTTT.

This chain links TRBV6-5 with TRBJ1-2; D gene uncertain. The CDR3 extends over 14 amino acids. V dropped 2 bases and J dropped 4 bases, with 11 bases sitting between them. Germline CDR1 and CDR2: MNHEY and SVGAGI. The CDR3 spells CASSYAGSGYGYTF. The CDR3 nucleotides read TGTGCCAGCAGTTACGCCGGGAGTGGCTATGGCTACACCTTC.

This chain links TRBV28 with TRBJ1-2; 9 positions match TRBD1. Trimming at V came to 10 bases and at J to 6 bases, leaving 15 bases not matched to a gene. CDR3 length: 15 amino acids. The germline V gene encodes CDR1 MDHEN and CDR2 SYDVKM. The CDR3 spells CATLKHITGGNGYTF. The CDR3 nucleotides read TGTGCCACACTAAAACACATCACAGGGGGCAATGGCTACACCTTC.

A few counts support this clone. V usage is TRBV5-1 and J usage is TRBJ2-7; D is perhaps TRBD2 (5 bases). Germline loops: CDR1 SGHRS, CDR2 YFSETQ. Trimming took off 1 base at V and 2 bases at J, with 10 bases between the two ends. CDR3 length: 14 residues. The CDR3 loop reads CASSLSGIPYEQYF. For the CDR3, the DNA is TGCGCCAGCAGCTTGTCCGGGATCCCCTACGAGCAGTACTTC.

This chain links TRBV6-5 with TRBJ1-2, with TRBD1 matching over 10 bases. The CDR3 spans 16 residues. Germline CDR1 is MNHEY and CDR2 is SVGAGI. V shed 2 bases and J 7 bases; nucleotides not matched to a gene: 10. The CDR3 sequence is CASSYRPTGGFIGYTF. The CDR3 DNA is TGTGCCAGCAGTTACCGCCCGACAGGGGGCTTTATTGGCTACACCTTC.

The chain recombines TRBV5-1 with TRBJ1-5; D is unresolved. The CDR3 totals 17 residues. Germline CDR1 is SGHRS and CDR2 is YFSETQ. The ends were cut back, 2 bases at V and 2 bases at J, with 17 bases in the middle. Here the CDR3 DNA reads TGCGCCAGCAGCTTTGGTCGCCGAGAAATCGGCAATCAGCCCCAGCATTTT. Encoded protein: CASSFGRREIGNQPQHF.

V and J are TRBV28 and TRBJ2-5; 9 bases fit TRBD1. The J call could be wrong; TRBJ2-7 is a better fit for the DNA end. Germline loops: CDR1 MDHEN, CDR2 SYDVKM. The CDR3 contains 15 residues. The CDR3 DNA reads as TGTGCCAGCAGTACAACAGGGGGCTCTTACTACGAGCAGTACTTC. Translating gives CASSTTGGSYYEQYF.